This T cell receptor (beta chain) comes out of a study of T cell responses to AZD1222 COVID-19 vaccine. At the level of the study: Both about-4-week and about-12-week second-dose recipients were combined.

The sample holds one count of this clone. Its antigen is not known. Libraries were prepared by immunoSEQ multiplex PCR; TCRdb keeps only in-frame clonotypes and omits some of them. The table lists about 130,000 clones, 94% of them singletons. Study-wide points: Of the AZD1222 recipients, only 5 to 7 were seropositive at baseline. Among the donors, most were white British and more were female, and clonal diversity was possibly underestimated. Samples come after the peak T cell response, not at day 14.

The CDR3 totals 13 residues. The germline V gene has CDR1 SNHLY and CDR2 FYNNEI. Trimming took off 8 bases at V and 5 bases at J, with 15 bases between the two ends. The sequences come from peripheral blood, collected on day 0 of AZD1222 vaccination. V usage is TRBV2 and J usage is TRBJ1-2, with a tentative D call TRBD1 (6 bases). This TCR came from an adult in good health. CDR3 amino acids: CASGTGQRYGYTF. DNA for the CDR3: TGTGCCAGCGGCACGGGACAACGATATGGCTACACCTTC.